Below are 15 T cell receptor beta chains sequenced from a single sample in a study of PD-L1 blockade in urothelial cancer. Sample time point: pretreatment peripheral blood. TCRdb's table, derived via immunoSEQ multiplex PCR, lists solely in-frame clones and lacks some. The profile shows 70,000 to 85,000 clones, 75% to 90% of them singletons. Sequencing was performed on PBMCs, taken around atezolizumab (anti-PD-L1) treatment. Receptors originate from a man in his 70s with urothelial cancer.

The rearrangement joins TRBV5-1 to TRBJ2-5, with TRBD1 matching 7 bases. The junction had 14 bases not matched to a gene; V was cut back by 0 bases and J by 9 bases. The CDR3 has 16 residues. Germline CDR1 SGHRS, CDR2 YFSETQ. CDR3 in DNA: TGCGCCAGCAGCTTGGTAAACCCCACAGGGGCCGAGGCCCAGTACTTC. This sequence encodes CASSLVNPTGAEAQYF.

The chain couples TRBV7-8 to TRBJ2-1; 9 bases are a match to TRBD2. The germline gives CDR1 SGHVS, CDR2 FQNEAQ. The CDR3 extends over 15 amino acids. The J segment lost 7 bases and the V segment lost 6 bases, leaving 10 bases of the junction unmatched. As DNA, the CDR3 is TGTGCCAGCAGGCTTAGGTCTAGCGGGGCGAATGAGCAGTTCTTC. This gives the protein CASRLRSSGANEQFF.

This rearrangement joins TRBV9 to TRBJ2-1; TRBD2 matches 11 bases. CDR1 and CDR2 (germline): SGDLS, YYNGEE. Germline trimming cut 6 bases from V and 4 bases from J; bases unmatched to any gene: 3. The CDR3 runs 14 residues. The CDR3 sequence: CASTGTSGYNEQFF. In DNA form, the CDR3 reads TGTGCCAGCACCGGGACTAGCGGATACAATGAGCAGTTCTTC.

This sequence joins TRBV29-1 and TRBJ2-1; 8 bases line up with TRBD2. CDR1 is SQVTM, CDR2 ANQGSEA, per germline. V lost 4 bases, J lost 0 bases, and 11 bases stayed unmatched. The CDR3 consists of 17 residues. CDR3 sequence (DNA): TGCAGCGTTGTACGGGAGGGCCACTCAGACTCCTACAATGAGCAGTTCTTC. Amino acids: CSVVREGHSDSYNEQFF.

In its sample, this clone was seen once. Here the CDR3 reads CASSLWSGGTDTQYF. The CDR3 DNA follows: TGTGCCAGCAGTTTATGGTCCGGGGGCACAGATACGCAGTATTTT. The chain joins TRBV27 to TRBJ2-3, with D perhaps TRBD2 (5 bases). Germline V gene lookup returns CDR1 MNHEY and CDR2 SMNVEV (reference sequence). This CDR3 is 15 amino acids long. Trimming took 1 base from V and 1 from J, leaving 9 bases between them.

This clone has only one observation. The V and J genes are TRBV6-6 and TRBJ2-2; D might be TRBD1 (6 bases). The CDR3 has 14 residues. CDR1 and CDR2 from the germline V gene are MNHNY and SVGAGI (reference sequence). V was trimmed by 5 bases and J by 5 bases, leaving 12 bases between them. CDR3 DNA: TGTGCCAGCAGTGCACAGGGTGAGACCGGGGAGCTGTTTTTT. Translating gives CASSAQGETGELFF.

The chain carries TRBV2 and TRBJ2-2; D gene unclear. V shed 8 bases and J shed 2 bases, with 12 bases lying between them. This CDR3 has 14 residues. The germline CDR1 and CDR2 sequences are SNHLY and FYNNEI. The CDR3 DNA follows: TGTGCCAGCGCGATGTACGTAAACACCGGGGAGCTGTTTTTT. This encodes CASAMYVNTGELFF.

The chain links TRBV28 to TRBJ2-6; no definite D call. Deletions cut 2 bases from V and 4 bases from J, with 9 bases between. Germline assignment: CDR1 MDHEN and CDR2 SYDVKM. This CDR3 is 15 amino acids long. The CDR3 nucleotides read TGTGCCAGCAGTTTAGGTGGGCCCGGGGCCAACGTCCTGACTTTC. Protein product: CASSLGGPGANVLTF.

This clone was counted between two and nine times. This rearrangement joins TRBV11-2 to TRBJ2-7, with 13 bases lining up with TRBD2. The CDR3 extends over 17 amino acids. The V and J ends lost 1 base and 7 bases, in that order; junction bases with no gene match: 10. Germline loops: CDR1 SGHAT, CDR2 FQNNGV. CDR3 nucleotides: TGTGCCAGCAGCTTAGTCCCCACTAGCGGGAGGGCTGGGGAGCAGTACTTC. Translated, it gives CASSLVPTSGRAGEQYF. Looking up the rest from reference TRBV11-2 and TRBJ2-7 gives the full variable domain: EAGVAQSPRYKIIEKRQSVAFWCNPISGHATLYWYQQILGQGPKLLIQFQNNGVVDDSQLPKDRFSAERLKGVDSTLKIQPAKLEDSAVYLCASSLVPTSGRAGEQYFGPGTRLTVT.

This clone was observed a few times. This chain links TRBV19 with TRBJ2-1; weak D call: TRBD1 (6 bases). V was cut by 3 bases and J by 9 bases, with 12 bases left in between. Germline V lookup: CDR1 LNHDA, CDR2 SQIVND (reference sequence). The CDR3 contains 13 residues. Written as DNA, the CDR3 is TGTGCCAGTAGTATGTCAGGGGTCGGTGAGCAGTTCTTC. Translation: CASSMSGVGEQFF.

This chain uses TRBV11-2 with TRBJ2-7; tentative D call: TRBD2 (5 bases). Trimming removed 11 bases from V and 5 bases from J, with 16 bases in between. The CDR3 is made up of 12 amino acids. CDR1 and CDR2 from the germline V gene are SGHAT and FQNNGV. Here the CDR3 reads CAGSSAVDEQYF. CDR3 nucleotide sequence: TGTGCCGGCTCGTCAGCGGTTGACGAGCAGTACTTC.

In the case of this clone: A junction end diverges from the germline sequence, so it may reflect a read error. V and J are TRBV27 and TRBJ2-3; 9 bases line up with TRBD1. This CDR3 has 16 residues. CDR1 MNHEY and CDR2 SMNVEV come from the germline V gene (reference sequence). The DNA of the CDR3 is TGTGCCACCAGTAACAATGACAGGGGGAGGACAGATACGCAGTATTTT. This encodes CATSNNDRGRTDTQYF.

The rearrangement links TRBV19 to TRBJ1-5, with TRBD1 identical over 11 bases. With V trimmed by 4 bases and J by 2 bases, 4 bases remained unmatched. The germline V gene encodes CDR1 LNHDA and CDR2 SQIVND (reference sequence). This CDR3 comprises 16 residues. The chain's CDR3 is CASSRGQGAGNQPQHF. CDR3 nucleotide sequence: TGTGCCAGTAGTAGAGGACAGGGGGCCGGCAATCAGCCCCAGCATTTT.

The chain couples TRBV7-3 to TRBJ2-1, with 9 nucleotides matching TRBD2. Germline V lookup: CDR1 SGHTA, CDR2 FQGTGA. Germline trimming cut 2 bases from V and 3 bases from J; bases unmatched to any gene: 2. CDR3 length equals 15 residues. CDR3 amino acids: CASSLGSGSYNEQFF. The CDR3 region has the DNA TGTGCCAGCAGCTTAGGTAGCGGGAGCTACAATGAGCAGTTCTTC.

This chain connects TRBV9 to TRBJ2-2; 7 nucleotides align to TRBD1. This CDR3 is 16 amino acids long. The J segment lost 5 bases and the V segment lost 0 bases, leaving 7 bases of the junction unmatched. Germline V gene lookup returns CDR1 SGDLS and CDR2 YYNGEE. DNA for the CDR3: TGTGCCAGCAGCGTAGAATCAGGGGGTTATACCGGGGAGCTGTTTTTT. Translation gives CASSVESGGYTGELFF.